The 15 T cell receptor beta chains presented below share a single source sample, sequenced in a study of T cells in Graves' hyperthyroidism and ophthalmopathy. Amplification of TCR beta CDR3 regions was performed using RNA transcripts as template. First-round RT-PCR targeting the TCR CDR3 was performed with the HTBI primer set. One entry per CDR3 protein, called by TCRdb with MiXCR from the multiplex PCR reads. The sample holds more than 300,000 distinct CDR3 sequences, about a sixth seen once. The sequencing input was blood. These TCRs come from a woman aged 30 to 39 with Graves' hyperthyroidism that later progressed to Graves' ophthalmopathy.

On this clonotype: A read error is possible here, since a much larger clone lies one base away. DNA of the CDR3: TGTGCCAGCAGGGTGGGCAGGGTGAACTATGGCTACACCTTC. This sequence encodes CASRVGRVNYGYTF. The chain links TRBV28 to TRBJ1-2; D is possibly TRBD1 (5 bases). This CDR3 has 14 residues. V dropped 6 bases and J dropped 2 bases, with 13 bases sitting between them. Germline V gene sequence: CDR1 MDHEN, CDR2 SYDVKM.

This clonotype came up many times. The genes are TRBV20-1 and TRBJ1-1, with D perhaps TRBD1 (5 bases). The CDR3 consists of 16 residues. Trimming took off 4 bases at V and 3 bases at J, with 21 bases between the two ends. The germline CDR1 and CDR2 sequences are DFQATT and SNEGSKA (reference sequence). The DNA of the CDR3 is TGCAGTGCTATTAAGTTACCGTTGGGGGATGACACTGAAGCTTTCTTT. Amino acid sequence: CSAIKLPLGDDTEAFF.

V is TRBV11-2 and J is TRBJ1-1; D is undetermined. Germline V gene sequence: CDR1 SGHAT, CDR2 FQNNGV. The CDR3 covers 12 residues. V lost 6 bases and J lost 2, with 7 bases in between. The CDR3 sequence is CASRVQNTEAFF. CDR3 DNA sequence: TGTGCCAGCAGAGTACAAAACACTGAAGCTTTCTTT.

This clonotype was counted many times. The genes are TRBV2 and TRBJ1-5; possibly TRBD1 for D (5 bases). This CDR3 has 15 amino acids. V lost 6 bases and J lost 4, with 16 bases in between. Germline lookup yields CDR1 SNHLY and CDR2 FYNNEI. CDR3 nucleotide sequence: TGTGCCAGCAGCCGGGACCACGAAAAGAATCAGCCCCAGCATTTT. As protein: CASSRDHEKNQPQHF. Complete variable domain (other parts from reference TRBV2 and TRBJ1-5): EPEVTQTPSHQVTQMGQEVILRCVPISNHLYFYWYRQILGQKVEFLVSFYNNEISEKSEIFDDQFSVERPDGSNFTLKIRSTKLEDSAMYFCASSRDHEKNQPQHFGDGTRLSIL.

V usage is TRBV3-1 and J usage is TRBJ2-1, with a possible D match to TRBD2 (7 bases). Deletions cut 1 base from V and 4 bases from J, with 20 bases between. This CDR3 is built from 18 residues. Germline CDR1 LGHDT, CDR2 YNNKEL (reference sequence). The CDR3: CASSQGDLRGGAYNEQFF. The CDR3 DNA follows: TGTGCCAGCAGCCAAGGCGATCTAAGGGGGGGGGCTTACAATGAGCAGTTCTTC.

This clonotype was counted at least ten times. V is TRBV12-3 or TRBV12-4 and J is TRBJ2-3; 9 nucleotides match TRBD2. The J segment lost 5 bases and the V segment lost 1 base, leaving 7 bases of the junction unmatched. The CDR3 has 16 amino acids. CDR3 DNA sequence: TGTGCCAGCAGTTTAGATAGCGGGAGCCTTGGAGATACGCAGTATTTT. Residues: CASSLDSGSLGDTQYF.

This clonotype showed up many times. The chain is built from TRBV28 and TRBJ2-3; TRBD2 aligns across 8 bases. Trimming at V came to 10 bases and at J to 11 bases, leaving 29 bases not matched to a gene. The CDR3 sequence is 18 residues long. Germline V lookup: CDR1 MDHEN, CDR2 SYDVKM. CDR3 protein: CATGEGLREVLLPGWQYF. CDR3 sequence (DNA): TGTGCCACCGGCGAGGGGCTGCGGGAGGTTTTACTCCCGGGGTGGCAGTATTTT. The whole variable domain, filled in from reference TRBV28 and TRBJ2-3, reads DVKVTQSSRYLVKRTGEKVFLECVQDMDHENMFWYRQDPGLGLRLIYFSYDVKMKEKGDIPEGYSVSREKKERFSLILESASTNQTSMYLCATGEGLREVLLPGWQYFGPGTRLTVL.

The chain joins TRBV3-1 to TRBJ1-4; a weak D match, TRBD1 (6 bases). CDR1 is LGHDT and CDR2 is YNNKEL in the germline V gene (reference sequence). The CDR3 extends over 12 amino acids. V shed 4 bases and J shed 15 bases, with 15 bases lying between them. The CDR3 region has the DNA TGTGCCAGCAGCCCCCTCGGGGACACCTTGTTTTTT. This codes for CASSPLGDTLFF.

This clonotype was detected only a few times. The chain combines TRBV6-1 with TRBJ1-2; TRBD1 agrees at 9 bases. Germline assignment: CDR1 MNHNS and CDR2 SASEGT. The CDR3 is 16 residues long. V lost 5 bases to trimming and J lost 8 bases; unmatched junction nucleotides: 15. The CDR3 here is CASSTTLGQGPEGYTF. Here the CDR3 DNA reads TGTGCCAGCAGTACCACCCTGGGACAGGGCCCAGAGGGCTACACCTTC.

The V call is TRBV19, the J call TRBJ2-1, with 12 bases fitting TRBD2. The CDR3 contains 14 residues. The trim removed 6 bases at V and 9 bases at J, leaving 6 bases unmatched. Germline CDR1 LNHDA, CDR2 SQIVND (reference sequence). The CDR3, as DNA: TGTGCCAGTAGGCCTAGCGGGGGGGTAGGTGAGCAGTTCTTC. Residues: CASRPSGGVGEQFF.

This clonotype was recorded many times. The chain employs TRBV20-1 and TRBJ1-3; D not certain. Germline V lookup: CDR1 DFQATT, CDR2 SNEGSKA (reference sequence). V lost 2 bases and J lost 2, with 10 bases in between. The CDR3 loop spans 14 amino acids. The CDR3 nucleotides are TGCAGTGCTAGATTCCCGGCAGCTGGAAACACCATATATTTT. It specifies CSARFPAAGNTIYF.

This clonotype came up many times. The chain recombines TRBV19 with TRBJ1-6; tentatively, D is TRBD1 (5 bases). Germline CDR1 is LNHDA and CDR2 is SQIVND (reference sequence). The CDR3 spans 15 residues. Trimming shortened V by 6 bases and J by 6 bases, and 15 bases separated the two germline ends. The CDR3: CASSRQGTGNSPLHF. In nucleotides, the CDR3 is TGTGCCAGTAGCCGCCAGGGAACCGGTAATTCACCCCTCCACTTT.

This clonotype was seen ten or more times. The CDR3 reads CATSSAPGSREKLFF. For the CDR3, the DNA is TGTGCCACCAGCAGCGCTCCAGGTTCTCGAGAAAAACTGTTTTTT. This rearrangement joins TRBV15 to TRBJ1-4, with D unclear. Trimming left V 3 bases short and J 8 bases short, with 16 bases between. Germline CDR1 is LNHNV and CDR2 is YYDKDF (reference sequence). CDR3 length: 15 amino acids.

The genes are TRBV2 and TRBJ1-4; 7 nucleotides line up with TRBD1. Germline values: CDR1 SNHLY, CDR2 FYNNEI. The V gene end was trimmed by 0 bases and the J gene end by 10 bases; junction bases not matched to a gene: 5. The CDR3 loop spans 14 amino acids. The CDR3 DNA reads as TGTGCCAGCAGTGAAGCCGGGACAGCACCAAAACTGTTTTTT. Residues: CASSEAGTAPKLFF.

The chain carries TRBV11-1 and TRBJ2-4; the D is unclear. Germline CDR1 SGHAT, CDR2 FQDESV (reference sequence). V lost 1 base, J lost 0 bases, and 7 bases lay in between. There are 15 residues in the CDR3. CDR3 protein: CASSLVHLAKNIQYF. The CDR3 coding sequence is TGTGCCAGCAGCTTAGTCCACCTAGCCAAAAACATTCAGTACTTC. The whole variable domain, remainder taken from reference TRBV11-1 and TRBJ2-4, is EAEVAQSPRYKITEKSQAVAFWCDPISGHATLYWYRQILGQGPELLVQFQDESVVDDSQLPKDRFSAERLKGVDSTLKIQPAELGDSAMYLCASSLVHLAKNIQYFGAGTRLSVL.